This TCR beta chain was sequenced in a study of T cell responses to AZD1222 COVID-19 vaccine. At the level of the study: Second-dose groups at about 4 or about 12 weeks were pooled.

Germline CDR1 SGHTA, CDR2 FQGTGA. This CDR3 spans 20 amino acids. The junction had 9 bases not matched to a gene; V was cut back by 1 base and J by 2 bases. The table came from immunoSEQ multiplex PCR; TCRdb's copy has only in-frame clones and leaves some out. The profile shows about 98,000 clones, approximately 88% of them singletons. The study's findings and limits: The donor group comprised mostly white British people and more females; the analysis possibly underestimated clonal diversity. After two AZD1222 doses, spike-specific TCR breadth and depth rose versus day 0. Nearly half of spike-specific TCRs reportedly go after variant regions that carry no mutations.

On this clone: Its antigen is currently unknown.

The sequence derives from an adult in good health. The V call is TRBV7-3, the J call TRBJ2-2, with 14 nucleotides matching TRBD2. The starting material was peripheral blood, obtained on day 0 of AZD1222 vaccination. DNA for the CDR3: TGTGCCAGCAGCTTAAAGGGGACTAGCGGGAGAGGGACTAACACCGGGGAGCTGTTTTTT. Translation: CASSLKGTSGRGTNTGELFF.